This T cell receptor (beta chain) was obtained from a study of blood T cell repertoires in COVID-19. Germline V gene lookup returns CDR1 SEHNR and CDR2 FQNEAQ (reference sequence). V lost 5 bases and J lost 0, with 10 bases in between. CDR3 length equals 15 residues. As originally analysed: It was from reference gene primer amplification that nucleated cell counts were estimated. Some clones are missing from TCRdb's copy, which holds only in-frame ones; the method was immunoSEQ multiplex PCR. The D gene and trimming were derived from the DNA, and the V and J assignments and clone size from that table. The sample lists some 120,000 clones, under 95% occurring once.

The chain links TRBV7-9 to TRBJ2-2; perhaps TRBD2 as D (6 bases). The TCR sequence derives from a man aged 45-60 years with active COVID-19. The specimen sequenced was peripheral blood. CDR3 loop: CASSRGASNTGELFF. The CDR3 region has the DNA TGTGCCAGCAGCCGCGGGGCCTCGAACACCGGGGAGCTGTTTTTT.